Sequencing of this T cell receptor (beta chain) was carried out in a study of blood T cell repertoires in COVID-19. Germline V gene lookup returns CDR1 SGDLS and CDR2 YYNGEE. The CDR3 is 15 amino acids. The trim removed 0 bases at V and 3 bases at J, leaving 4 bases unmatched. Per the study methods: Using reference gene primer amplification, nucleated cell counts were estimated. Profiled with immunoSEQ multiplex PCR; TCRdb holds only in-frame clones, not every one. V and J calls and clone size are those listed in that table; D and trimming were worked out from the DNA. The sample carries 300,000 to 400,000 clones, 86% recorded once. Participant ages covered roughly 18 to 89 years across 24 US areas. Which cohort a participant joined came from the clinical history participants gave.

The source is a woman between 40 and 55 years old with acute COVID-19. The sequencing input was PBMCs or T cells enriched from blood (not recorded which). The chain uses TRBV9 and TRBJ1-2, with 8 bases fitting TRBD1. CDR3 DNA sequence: TGTGCCAGCAGCGTAGATGGACAGGGCTACTATGGCTACACCTTC. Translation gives CASSVDGQGYYGYTF.